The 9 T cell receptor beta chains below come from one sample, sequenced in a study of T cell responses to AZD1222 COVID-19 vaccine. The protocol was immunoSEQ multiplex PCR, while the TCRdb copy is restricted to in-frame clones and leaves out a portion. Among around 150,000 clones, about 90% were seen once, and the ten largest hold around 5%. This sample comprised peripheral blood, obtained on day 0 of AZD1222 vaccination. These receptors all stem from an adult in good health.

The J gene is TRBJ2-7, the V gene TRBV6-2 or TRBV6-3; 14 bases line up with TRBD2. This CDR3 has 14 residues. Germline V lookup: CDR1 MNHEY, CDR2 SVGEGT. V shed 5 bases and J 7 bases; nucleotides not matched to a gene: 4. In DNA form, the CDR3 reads TGTGCCAGCAGTGGGACTAGCGGGAGTTGGGAGCAGTACTTC. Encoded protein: CASSGTSGSWEQYF.

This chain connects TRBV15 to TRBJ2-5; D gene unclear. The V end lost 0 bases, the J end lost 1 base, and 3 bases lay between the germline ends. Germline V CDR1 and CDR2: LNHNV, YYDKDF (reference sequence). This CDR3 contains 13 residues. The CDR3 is CATSRDPQETQYF. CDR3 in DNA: TGTGCCACCAGCAGAGATCCCCAAGAGACCCAGTACTTC.

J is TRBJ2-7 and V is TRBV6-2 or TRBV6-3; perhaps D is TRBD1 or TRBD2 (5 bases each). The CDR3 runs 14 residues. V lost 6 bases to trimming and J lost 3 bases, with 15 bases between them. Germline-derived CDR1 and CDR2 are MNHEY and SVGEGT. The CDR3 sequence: CASSGAGRSYEQYF. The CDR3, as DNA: TGTGCCAGCAGCGGAGCAGGGAGAAGCTACGAGCAGTACTTC.

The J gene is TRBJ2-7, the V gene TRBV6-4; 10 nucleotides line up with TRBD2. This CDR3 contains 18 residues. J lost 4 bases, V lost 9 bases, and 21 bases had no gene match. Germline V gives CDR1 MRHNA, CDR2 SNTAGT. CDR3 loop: CARLGLGLAGAFRYEQYF. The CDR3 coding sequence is TGTGCCAGACTTGGACTGGGGCTAGCGGGAGCGTTTAGGTACGAGCAGTACTTC.

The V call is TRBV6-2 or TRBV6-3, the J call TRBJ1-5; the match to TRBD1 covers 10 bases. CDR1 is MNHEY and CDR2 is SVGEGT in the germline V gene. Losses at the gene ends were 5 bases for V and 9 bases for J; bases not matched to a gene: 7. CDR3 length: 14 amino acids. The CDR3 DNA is TGTGCCAGCAGTCGGGACAGGGGCTCGGGGCCCCAGCATTTT. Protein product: CASSRDRGSGPQHF.

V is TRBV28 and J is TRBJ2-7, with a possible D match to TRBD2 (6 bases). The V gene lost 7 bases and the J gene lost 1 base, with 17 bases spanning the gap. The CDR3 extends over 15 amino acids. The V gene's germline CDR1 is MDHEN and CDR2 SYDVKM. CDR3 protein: CASNRGGTVSYEQYF. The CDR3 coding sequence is TGTGCCAGCAACCGTGGCGGGACGGTATCCTACGAGCAGTACTTC.

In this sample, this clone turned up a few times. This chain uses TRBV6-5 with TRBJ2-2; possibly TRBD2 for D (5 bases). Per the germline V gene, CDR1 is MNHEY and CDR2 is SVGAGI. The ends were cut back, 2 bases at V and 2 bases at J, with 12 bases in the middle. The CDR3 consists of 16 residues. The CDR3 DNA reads TGTGCCAGCAGTTACCTGCCGGGATTTAACACCGGGGAGCTGTTTTTT. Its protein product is CASSYLPGFNTGELFF.

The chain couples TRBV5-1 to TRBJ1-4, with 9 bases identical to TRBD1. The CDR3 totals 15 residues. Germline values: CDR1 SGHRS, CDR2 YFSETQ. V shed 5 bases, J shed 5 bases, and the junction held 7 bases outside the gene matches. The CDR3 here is CASSQNRGRNEKLFF. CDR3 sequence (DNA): TGCGCCAGCAGTCAAAACAGGGGGCGAAATGAAAAACTGTTTTTT.

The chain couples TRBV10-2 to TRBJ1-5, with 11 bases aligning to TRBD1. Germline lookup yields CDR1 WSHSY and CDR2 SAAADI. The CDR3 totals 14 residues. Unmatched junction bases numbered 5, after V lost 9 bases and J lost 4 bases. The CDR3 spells CASTGQGGNQPQHF. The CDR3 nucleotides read TGCGCCAGTACGGGACAGGGGGGGAATCAGCCCCAGCATTTT.